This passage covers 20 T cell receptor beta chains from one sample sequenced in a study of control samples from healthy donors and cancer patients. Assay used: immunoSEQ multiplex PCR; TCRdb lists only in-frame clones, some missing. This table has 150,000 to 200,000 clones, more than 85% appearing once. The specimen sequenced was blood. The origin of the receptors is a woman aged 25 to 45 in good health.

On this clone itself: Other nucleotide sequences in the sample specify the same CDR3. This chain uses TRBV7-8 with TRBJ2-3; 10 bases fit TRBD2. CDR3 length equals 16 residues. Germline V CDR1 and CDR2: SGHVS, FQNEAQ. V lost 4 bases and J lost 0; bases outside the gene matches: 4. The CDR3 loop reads CASSYLAGESTDTQYF. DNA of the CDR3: TGTGCCAGCAGCTATCTAGCGGGAGAAAGCACAGATACGCAGTATTTT.

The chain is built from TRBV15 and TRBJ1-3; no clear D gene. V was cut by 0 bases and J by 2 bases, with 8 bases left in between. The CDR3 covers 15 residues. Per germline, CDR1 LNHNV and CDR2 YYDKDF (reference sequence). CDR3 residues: CATSRDLGPGNTIYF. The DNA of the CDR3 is TGTGCCACCAGCAGAGATTTAGGGCCTGGAAACACCATATATTTT.

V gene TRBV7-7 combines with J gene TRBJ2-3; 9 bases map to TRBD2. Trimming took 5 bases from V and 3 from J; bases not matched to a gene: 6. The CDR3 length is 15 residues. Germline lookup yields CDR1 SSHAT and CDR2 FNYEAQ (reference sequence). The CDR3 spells CASSPSLAGTDTQYF. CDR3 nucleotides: TGTGCCAGCAGCCCCTCGCTAGCGGGAACAGATACGCAGTATTTT.

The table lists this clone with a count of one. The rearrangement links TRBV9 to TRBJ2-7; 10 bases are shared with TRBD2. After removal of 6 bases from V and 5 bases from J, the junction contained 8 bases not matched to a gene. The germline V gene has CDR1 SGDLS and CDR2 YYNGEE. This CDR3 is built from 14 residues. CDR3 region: CASNPSGSPHEQYF. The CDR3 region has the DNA TGTGCCAGCAATCCTAGCGGGAGTCCCCACGAGCAGTACTTC.

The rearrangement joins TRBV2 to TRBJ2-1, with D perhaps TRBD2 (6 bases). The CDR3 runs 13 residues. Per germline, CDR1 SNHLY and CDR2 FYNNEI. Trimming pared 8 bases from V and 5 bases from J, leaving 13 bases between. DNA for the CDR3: TGTGCCAGCGACGGGACTGGGCACAATGAGCAGTTCTTC. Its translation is CASDGTGHNEQFF.

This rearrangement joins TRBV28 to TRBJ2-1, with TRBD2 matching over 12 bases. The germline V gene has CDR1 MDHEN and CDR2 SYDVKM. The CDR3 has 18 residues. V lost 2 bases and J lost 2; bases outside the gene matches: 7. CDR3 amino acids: CASSLEGRTSGTYNEQFF. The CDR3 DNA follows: TGTGCCAGCAGTTTAGAAGGGCGGACTAGCGGGACCTACAATGAGCAGTTCTTC.

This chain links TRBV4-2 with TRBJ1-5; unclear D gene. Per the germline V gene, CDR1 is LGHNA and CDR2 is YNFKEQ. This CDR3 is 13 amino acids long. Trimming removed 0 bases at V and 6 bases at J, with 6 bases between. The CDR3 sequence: CASSQEGSQPQHF. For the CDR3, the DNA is TGTGCCAGCAGCCAAGAAGGTAGTCAGCCCCAGCATTTT.

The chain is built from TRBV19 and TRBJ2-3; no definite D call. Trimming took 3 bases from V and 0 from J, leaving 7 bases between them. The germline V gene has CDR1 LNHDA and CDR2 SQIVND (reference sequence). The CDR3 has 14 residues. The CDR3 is CASSMQTSTDTQYF. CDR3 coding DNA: TGTGCCAGTAGTATGCAGACTAGCACAGATACGCAGTATTTT. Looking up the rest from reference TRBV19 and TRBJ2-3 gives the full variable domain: DGGITQSPKYLFRKEGQNVTLSCEQNLNHDAMYWYRQDPGQGLRLIYYSQIVNDFQKGDIAEGYSVSREKKESFPLTVTSAQKNPTAFYLCASSMQTSTDTQYFGPGTRLTVL.

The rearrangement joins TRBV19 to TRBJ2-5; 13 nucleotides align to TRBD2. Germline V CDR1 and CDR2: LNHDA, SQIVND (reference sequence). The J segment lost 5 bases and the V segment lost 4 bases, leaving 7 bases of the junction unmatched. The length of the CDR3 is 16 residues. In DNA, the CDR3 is TGTGCCAGTAGTACTCGACTAGCGGGAGGAGGGGAGACCCAGTACTTC. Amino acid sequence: CASSTRLAGGGETQYF.

CDR3 DNA sequence: TGTGCCAGCAGTTTATACTCCTCCTCCGGGACAGGGAATGGCTACACCTTC. It is translated as CASSLYSSSGTGNGYTF. The V and J genes are TRBV28 and TRBJ1-2; 9 nucleotides agree with TRBD1. Germline CDR1 MDHEN, CDR2 SYDVKM. V lost 1 base, J lost 6 bases, and 12 bases stayed unmatched. CDR3 size: 17 residues.

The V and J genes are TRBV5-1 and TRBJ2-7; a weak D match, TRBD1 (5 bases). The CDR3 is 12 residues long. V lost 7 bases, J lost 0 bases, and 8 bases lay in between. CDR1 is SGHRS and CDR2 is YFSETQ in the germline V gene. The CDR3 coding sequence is TGCGCCAGCTCGACAGACTCCTACGAGCAGTACTTC. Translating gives CASSTDSYEQYF. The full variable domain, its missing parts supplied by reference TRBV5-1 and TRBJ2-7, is KAGVTQTPRYLIKTRGQQVTLSCSPISGHRSVSWYQQTPGQGLQFLFEYFSETQRNKGNFPGRFSGRQFSNSRSEMNVSTLELGDSALYLCASSTDSYEQYFGPGTRLTVT.

DNA of the CDR3: TGTGCCAGCAGTTACTCGAGGACCGAAAAACTGTTTTTT. Translated: CASSYSRTEKLFF. The chain is built from TRBV6-2 or TRBV6-3 and TRBJ1-4, with no clear D. The CDR3 loop spans 13 amino acids. Germline V gene sequence: CDR1 MNHEY, CDR2 SVGEGT. V was clipped by 0 bases and J by 8 bases, with 7 bases between them.

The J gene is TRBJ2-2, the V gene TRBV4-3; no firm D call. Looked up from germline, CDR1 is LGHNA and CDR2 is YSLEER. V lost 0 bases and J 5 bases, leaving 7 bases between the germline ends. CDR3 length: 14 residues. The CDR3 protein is CASSQDDRTGELFF. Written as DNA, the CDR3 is TGCGCCAGCAGCCAAGATGACCGTACCGGGGAGCTGTTTTTT.

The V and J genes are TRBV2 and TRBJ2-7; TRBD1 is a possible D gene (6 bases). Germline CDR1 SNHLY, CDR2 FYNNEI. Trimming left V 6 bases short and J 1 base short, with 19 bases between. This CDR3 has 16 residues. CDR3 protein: CASRPGPPDSSYEQYF. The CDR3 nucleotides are TGTGCCAGCAGGCCAGGGCCCCCGGACAGTTCCTACGAGCAGTACTTC.

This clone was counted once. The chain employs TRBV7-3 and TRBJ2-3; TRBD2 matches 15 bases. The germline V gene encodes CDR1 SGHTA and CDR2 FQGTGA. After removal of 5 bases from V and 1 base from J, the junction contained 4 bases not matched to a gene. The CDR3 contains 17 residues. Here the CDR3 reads CASSPGLAGGRTDTQYF. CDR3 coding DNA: TGTGCCAGCAGCCCCGGACTAGCGGGAGGGCGCACAGATACGCAGTATTTT.

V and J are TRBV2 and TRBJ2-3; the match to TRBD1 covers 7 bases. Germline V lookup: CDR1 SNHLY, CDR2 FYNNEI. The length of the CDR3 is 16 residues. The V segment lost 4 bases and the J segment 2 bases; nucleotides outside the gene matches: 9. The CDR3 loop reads CASSVGTALFTDTQYF. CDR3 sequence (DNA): TGTGCCAGCAGTGTCGGGACAGCCCTATTCACAGATACGCAGTATTTT.

CDR3 protein: CASSLFSRDGDSPLHF. In DNA form, the CDR3 reads TGTGCCAGCAGTTTATTCTCCAGGGATGGGGATTCACCCCTCCACTTT. This chain joins TRBV27 and TRBJ1-6; D is possibly TRBD1 (5 bases). Germline lookup yields CDR1 MNHEY and CDR2 SMNVEV (reference sequence). CDR3 length: 16 residues. Trimming stripped 1 base from V and 8 bases from J, with 15 bases between.

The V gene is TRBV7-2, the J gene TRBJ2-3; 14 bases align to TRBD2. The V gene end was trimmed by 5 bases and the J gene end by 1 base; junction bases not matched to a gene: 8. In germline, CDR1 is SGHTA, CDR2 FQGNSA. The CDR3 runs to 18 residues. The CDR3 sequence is CASSTGTSGSVGTDTQYF. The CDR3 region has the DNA TGTGCCAGCAGCACCGGGACTAGCGGGAGTGTTGGCACAGATACGCAGTATTTT.

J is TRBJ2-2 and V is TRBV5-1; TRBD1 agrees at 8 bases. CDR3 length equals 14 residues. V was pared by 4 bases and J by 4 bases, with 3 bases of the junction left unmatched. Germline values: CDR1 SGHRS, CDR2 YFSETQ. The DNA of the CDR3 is TGCGCCAGCAGCACGGACAGGGCCACCGGGGAGCTGTTTTTT. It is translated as CASSTDRATGELFF.

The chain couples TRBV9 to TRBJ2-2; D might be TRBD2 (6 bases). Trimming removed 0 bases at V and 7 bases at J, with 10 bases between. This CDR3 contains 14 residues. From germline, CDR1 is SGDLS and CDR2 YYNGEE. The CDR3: CASSVEPGDGELFF. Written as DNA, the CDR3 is TGTGCCAGCAGCGTAGAGCCGGGGGACGGGGAGCTGTTTTTT.